The clone carrying this TCR beta chain was observed once. The data are from a study of control samples from healthy donors and cancer patients. The assay was immunoSEQ multiplex PCR, and TCRdb's table has in-frame clones only and misses some. The repertoire holds approximately 71,000 clones, with 85% to 90% as singletons. The CDR3 spans 14 residues. V was cut by 0 bases and J by 5 bases, with 10 bases left in between. The germline V gene encodes CDR1 LGHDT and CDR2 YNNKEL (reference sequence). The sequence was obtained from a man aged 60 to 69 with lung cancer. V is TRBV3-1 (or the pseudogene TRBV3-2) and J is TRBJ1-1; D gene uncertain. The sequencing input was PBMCs. The CDR3 here is CASSQDARGTEAFF. CDR3 sequence (DNA): TGTGCCAGCAGCCAAGATGCCCGGGGTACTGAAGCTTTCTTT.